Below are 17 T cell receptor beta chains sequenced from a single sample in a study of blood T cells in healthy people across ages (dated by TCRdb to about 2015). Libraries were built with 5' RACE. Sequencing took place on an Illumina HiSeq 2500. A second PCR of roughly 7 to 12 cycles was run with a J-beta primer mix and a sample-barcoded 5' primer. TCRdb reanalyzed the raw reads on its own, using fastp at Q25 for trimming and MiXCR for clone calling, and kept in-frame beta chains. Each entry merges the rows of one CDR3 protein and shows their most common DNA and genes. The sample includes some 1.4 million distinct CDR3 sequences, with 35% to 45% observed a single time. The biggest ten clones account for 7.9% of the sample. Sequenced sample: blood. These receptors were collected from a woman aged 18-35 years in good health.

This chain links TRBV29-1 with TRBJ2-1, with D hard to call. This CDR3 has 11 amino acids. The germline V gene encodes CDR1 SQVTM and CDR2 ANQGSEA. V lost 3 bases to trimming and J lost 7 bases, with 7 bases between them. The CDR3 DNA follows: TGCAGCGTTGACCCGGTGAATGAGCAGTTCTTC. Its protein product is CSVDPVNEQFF.

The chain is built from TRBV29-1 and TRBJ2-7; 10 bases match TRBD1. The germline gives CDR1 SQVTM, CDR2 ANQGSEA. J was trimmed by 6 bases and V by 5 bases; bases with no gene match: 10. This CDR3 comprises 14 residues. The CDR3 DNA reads TGCAGCGTTCTAAGACAGGGGGCGGGTGGCGAGCAGTACTTC. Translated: CSVLRQGAGGEQYF.

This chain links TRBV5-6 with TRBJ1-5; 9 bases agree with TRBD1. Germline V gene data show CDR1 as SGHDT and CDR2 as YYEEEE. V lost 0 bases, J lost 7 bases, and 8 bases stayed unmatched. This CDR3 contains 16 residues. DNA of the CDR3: TGTGCCAGCAGCTTGGAACCGGGACAGGGAAAGCAGCCCCAGCATTTT. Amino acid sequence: CASSLEPGQGKQPQHF.

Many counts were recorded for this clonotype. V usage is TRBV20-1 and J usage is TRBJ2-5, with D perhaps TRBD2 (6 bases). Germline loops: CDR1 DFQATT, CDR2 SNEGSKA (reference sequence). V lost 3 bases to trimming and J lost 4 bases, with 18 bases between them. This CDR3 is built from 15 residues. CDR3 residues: CSASNSGEGVETQYF. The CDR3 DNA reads TGCAGTGCTAGTAATTCGGGAGAGGGTGTAGAGACCCAGTACTTC.

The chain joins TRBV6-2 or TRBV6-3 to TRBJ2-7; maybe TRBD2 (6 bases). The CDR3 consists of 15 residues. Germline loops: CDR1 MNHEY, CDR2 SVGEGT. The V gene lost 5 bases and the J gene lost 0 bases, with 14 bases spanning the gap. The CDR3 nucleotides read TGTGCCAGCAGTGGGGCGGGGTCCCCCTCCTACGAGCAGTACTTC. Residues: CASSGAGSPSYEQYF.

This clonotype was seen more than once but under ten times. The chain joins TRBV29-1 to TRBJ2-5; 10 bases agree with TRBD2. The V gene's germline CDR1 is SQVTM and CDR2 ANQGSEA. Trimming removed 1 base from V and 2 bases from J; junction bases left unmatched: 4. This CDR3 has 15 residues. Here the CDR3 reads CSVEGRTSGQETQYF. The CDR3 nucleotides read TGCAGCGTTGAAGGTCGGACTAGCGGACAAGAGACCCAGTACTTC.

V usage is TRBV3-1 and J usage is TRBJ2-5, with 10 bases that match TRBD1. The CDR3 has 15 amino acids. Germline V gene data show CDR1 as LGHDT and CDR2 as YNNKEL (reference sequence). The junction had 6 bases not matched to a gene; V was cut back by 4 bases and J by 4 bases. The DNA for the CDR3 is TGTGCCAGCAGCCTCGACAGGGGGCACGGAGAGACCCAGTACTTC. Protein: CASSLDRGHGETQYF.

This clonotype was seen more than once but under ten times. The CDR3 region is CAISGLAGDGSTDTQYF. CDR3 DNA: TGTGCCATCAGTGGACTAGCGGGAGATGGAAGCACAGATACGCAGTATTTT. This chain links TRBV10-3 with TRBJ2-3, with 12 bases that match TRBD2. Germline trimming cut 4 bases from V and 0 bases from J; bases unmatched to any gene: 5. The V gene's germline CDR1 is ENHRY and CDR2 SYGVKD. The CDR3 runs 17 residues.

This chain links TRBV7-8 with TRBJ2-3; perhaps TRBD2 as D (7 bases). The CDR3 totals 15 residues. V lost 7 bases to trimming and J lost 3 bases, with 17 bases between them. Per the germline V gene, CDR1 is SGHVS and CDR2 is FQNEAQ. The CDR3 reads CASTRLGGVTDTQYF. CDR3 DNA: TGTGCCAGCACCCGCTTAGGGGGGGTGACAGATACGCAGTATTTT.

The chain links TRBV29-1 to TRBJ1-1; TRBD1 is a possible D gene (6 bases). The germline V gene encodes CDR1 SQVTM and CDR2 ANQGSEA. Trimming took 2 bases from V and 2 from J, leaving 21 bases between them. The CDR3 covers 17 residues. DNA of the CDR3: TGCAGCGTTGAAAGGGGGGGATTCCGAGAAATAAACACTGAAGCTTTCTTT. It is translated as CSVERGGFREINTEAFF.

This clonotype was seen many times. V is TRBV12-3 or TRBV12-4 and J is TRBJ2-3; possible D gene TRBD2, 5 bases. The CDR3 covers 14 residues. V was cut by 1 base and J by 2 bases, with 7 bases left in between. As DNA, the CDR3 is TGTGCCAGCAGTTTAGTCGGGGACACAGATACGCAGTATTTT. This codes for CASSLVGDTDTQYF.

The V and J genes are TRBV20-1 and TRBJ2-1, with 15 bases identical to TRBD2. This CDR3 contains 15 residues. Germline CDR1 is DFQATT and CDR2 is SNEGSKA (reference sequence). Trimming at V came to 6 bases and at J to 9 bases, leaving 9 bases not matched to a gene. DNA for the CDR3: TGCAGTGCCTCCGGACTAGCGGGAGGGCTAATTGAGCAGTTCTTC. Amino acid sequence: CSASGLAGGLIEQFF.

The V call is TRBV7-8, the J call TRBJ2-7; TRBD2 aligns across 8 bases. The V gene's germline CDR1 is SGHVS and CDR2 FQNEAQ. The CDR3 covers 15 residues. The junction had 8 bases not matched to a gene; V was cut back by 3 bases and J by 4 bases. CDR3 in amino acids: CASSFLAGGDYEQYF. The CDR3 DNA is TGTGCCAGCAGCTTTCTAGCGGGTGGAGATTACGAGCAGTACTTC.

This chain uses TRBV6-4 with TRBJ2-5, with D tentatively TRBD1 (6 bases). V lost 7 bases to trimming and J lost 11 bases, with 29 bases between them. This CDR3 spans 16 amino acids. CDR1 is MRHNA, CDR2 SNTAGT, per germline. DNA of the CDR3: TGTGCCAGCATAACCCGAGGTAGGGGGTCCTACAATGAGCAGTACTTC. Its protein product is CASITRGRGSYNEQYF.

Written as DNA, the CDR3 is TGCAGTGCTAGTAAAGGCGGGAGCTCCTACAATGAGCAGTTCTTC. Translated: CSASKGGSSYNEQFF. The rearrangement uses TRBV20-1 and TRBJ2-1; 7 nucleotides agree with TRBD2. The germline V gene encodes CDR1 DFQATT and CDR2 SNEGSKA (reference sequence). The CDR3 covers 15 residues. The ends lost 3 bases at V and 0 bases at J; junction bases unmatched: 5.

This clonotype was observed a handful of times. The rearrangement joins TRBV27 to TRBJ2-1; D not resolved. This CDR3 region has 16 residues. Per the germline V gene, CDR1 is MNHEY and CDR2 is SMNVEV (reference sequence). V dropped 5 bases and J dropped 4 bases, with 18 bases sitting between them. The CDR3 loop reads CASSPTASSKYNEQFF. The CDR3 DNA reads TGTGCCAGCAGTCCCACGGCTAGTAGTAAGTACAATGAGCAGTTCTTC.

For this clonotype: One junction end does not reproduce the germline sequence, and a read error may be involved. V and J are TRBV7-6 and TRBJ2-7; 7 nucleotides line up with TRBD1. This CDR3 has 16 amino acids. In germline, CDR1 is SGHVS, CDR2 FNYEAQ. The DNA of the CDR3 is TGTACCAGCAGCTTAGCGCTCGGACAGGTAACCTACGAGCAGTACTTC. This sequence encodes CTSSLALGQVTYEQYF.